Each of the 10 T cell receptor beta chains below was sequenced from the same sample in a study of brain T cells in children with intractable seizures (dated by TCRdb to the early 2020s). Library method: the immunoSEQ multiplex PCR assay. As stored in TCRdb, this immuneACCESS dataset retains in-frame rearrangements with V and J assigned. A fraction of the clones does not appear; measured against another copy, unresolved V genes explain less than half of the discrepancy, and the remainder lacks a known reason. A total of tens of thousands of clones appear in this sample, around 95% of them only once. The top ten clonotypes cover 0.38% of the sample. The label giving this sample's time point can be read as: resected brain tissue, or blood drawn just prior to surgery. Sequenced material: peripheral blood, taken at surgery. The source is a boy younger than two with focal cortical dysplasia and intractable seizures.

The chain couples TRBV7-8 to TRBJ2-5; D gene uncertain. The CDR3 contains 12 residues. With 2 bases removed from V and 5 bases from J, the gap between germline ends came to 6 bases. Germline CDR1 reads SGHVS; CDR2 reads FQNEAQ. CDR3 in DNA: TGTGCCAGCAGCTTAATCTCTGAGACCCAGTACTTC. Amino acid sequence: CASSLISETQYF.

The genes are TRBV2 and TRBJ1-2; 7 bases are a match to TRBD1. Germline V gives CDR1 SNHLY, CDR2 FYNNEI. CDR3 length: 17 amino acids. Unmatched junction bases numbered 17, after V lost 6 bases and J lost 4 bases. CDR3 DNA: TGTGCCAGCAGCGAACAGGGGACATCCGATTGGGGCTATGGCTACACCTTC. It yields the protein CASSEQGTSDWGYGYTF. The whole variable domain, remainder taken from reference TRBV2 and TRBJ1-2, is EPEVTQTPSHQVTQMGQEVILRCVPISNHLYFYWYRQILGQKVEFLVSFYNNEISEKSEIFDDQFSVERPDGSNFTLKIRSTKLEDSAMYFCASSEQGTSDWGYGYTFGSGTRLTVV.

The chain combines TRBV19 with TRBJ2-1; D is undetermined. The CDR3 has 14 amino acids. V lost 5 bases, J lost 2 bases, and 10 bases lay in between. CDR1 is LNHDA and CDR2 is SQIVND in the germline V gene (reference sequence). DNA for the CDR3: TGTGCCAGTAGTGCCCGCCAGGCCTACAATGAGCAGTTCTTC. Residues: CASSARQAYNEQFF.

This clone has more than one count but fewer than ten. This chain uses TRBV6-6 with TRBJ2-7; D may be TRBD1 (5 bases). Trimming cost V 5 bases and J 2 bases, with 7 bases left between them. The CDR3 loop spans 12 amino acids. CDR1 and CDR2 (germline): MNHNY, SVGAGI (reference sequence). CDR3 sequence reads: CASSQQAYEQYF. DNA for the CDR3: TGTGCCAGCAGTCAACAGGCCTACGAGCAGTACTTC.

The V call is TRBV5-6, the J call TRBJ2-7; unclear D gene. V was shortened by 0 bases and J by 3 bases, with 4 bases between the two germline ends. The length of the CDR3 is 12 residues. Germline CDR1 reads SGHDT; CDR2 reads YYEEEE. Here the CDR3 reads CASSLGIYEQYF. DNA for the CDR3: TGTGCCAGCAGCTTGGGCATCTACGAGCAGTACTTC.

This clone was observed a single time. V and J are TRBV7-3 and TRBJ2-7; 9 bases map to TRBD1. Germline-derived CDR1 and CDR2 are SGHTA and FQGTGA. The trim removed 5 bases at V and 2 bases at J, leaving 7 bases unmatched. CDR3 length: 15 amino acids. The CDR3 loop reads CASSASGTGPYEQYF. Here the CDR3 DNA reads TGTGCCAGCAGCGCATCCGGGACAGGGCCCTACGAGCAGTACTTC.

This chain connects TRBV7-8 to TRBJ1-3; D not certain. In germline, CDR1 is SGHVS, CDR2 FQNEAQ. Trimming cost V 7 bases and J 3 bases, with 10 bases left between them. The CDR3 is 13 amino acids. CDR3 sequence: CASTTSIGNTIYF. CDR3 DNA: TGTGCCAGCACCACATCTATTGGAAACACCATATATTTT.

The chain combines TRBV9 with TRBJ1-1; 8 bases map to TRBD1. CDR3 length equals 15 residues. Germline CDR1 and CDR2: SGDLS and YYNGEE. Unmatched junction bases numbered 8, after V lost 6 bases and J lost 1 base. Here the CDR3 reads CASNWAGGANTEAFF. The CDR3 bases are TGTGCCAGCAATTGGGCAGGGGGCGCGAACACTGAAGCTTTCTTT.

The chain has TRBV10-3 and TRBJ1-5; TRBD1 aligns across 7 bases. The CDR3 is 13 residues long. The ends lost 6 bases at V and 5 bases at J; junction bases unmatched: 4. Germline CDR1 ENHRY, CDR2 SYGVKD. The CDR3 is CAISRQGDQPQHF. The DNA for the CDR3 is TGTGCCATCAGCAGACAGGGAGATCAGCCCCAGCATTTT.

The chain combines TRBV28 with TRBJ2-3, with unresolved D. Germline CDR1 and CDR2: MDHEN and SYDVKM. This CDR3 spans 14 amino acids. V lost 8 bases and J 5 bases, leaving 17 bases between the germline ends. CDR3 in amino acids: CASYNRGAGDTQYF. The CDR3 nucleotides are TGTGCCAGCTATAACCGAGGCGCCGGAGATACGCAGTATTTT.